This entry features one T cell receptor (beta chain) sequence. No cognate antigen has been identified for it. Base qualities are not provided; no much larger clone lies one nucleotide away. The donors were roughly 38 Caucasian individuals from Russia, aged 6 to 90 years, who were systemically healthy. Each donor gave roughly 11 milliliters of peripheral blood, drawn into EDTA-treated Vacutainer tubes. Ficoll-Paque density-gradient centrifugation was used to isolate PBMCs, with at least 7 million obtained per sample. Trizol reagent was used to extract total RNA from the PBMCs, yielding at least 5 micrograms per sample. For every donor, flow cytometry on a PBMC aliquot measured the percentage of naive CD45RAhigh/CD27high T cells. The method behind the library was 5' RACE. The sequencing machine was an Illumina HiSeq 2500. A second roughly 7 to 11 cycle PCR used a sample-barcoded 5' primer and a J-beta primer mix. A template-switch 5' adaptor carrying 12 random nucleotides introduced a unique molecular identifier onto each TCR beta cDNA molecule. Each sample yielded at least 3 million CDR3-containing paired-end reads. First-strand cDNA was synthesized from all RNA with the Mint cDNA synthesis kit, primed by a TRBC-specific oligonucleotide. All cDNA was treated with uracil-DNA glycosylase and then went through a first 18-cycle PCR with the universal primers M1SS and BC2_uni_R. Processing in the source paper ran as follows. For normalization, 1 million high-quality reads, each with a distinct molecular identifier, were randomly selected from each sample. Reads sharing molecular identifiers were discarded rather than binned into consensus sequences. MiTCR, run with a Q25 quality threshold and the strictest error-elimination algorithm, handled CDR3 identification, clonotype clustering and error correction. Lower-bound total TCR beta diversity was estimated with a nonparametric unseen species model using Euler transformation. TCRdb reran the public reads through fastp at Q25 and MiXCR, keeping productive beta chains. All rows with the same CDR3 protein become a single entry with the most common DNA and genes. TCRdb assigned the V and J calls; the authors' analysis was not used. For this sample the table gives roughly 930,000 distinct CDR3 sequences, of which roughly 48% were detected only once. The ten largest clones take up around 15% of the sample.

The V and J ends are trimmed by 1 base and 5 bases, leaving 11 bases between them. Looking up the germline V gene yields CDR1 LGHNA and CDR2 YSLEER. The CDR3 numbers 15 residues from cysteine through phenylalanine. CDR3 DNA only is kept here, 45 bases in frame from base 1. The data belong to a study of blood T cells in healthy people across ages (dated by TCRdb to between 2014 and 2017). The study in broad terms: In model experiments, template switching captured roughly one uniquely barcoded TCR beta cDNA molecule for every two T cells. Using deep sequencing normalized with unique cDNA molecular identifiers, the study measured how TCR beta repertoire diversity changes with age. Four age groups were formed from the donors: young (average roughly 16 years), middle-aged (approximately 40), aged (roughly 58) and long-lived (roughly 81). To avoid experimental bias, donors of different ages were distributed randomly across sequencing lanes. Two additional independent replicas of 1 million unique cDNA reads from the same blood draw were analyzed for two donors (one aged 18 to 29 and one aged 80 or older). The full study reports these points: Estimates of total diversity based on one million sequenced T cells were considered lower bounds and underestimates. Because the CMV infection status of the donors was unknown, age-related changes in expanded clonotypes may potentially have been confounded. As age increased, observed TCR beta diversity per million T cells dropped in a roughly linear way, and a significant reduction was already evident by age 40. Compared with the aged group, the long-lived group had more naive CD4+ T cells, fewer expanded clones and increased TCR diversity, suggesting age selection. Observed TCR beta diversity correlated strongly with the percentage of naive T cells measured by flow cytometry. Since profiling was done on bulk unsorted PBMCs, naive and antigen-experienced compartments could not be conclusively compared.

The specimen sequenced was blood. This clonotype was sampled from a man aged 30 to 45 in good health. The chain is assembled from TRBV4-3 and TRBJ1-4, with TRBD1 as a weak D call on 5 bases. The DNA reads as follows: TGCGCCAGCAGCCAAGTCAGGGAGCCGAATGAAAAACTGTTTTTT. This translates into CASSQVREPNEKLFF.